This T cell receptor (beta chain) was recorded in a study of vaccination and CD4 T cells after COVID-19. Overall study: Participants were given two doses of BNT162b2 or mRNA-1273 vaccine.

This clonotype was detected once. What it recognizes is unknown. Treatment specified: roughly ten-day PBMC culture with coronavirus spike peptide pools or control peptides (ViraFEST assay). TCRs were sequenced by ViraFEST after antigen-specific T cells had been expanded with peptide pools. Dates of PCR positivity, March to December 2020, preceded the US Alpha, Beta and Delta variants. Investigators isolated CD4+ T cells by negative selection after around ten days of culture. With the Oncomine TCR Beta short-read assay, DNA from cultured CD4+ T cells was sequenced. MiXCR was run by TCRdb on the PCR reads, yielding one entry per CDR3 protein. The data show approximately 21,000 distinct CDR3 sequences, 45% to 50% seen once. This CDR3 region has 17 residues. CDR1 and CDR2 from the germline V gene are SEHNR and FQNEAQ (reference sequence). V gave up 1 base and J gave up 0 bases, with 12 bases separating them.

This receptor was identified in a human donor with COVID-19. Sequenced material: cultured CD4+ T cells from blood. The gene calls are TRBV7-9 and TRBJ2-2; no firm D call. CDR3 in amino acids: CASSLVLLDANTGELFF. CDR3 sequence (DNA): TGTGCCAGCAGCTTAGTTCTCTTAGATGCGAACACCGGGGAGCTGTTTTTT.